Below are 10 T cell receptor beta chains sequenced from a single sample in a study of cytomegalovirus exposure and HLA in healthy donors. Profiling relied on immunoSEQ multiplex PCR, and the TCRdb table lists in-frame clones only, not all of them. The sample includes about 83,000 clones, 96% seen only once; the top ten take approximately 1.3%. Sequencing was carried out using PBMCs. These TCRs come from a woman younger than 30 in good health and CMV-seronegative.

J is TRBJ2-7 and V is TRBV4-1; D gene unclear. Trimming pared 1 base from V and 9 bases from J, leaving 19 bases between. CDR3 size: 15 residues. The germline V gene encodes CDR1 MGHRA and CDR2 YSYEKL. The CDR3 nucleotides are TGCGCCAGCAGCCAAGTCGCGTCAGTCCCCGACTGGCAGTACTTC. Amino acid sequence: CASSQVASVPDWQYF.

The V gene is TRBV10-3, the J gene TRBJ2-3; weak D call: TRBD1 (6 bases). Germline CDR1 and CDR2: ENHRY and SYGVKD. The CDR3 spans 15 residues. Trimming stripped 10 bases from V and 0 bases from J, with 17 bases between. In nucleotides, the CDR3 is TGTGCCACAGCAGGGGTCAGGCCTAGCACAGATACGCAGTATTTT. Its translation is CATAGVRPSTDTQYF.

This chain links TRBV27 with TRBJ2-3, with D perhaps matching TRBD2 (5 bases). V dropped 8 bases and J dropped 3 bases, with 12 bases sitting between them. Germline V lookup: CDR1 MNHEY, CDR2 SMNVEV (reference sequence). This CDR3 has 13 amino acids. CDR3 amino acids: CASGTRGTDTQYF. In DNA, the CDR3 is TGTGCCAGCGGAACTAGAGGAACAGATACGCAGTATTTT.

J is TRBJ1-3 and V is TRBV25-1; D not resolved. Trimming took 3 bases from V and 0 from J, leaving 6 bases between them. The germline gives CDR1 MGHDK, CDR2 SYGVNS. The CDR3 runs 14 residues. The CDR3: CASSDPSSGNTIYF. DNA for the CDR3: TGTGCCAGCAGTGACCCTAGCTCTGGAAACACCATATATTTT.

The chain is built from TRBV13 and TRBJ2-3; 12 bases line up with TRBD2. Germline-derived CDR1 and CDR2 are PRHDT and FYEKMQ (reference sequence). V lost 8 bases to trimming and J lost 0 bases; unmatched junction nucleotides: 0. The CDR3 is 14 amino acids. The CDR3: CASGTSGSTDTQYF. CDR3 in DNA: TGTGCCAGCGGGACTAGCGGGAGCACAGATACGCAGTATTTT.

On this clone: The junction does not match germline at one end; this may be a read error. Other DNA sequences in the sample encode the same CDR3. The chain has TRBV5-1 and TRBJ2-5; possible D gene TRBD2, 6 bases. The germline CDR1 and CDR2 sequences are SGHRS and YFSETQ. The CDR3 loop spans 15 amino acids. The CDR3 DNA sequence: TGCGCCAGCAGCTTGAGTACTAGCCGTCAAGAGACCCAATACTTC. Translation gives CASSLSTSRQETQYF.

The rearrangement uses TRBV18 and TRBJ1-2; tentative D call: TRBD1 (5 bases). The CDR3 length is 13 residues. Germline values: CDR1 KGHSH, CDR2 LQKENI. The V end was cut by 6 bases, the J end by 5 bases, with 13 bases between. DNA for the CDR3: TGTGCCAGCTCCCAAGGGACTGCTTATGGCTACACCTTC. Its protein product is CASSQGTAYGYTF.

This chain's CDR3 is CASSHRSSGANVLTF. CDR3 nucleotides: TGTGCCAGCAGCCACCGTAGCTCTGGGGCCAACGTCCTGACTTTC. This chain uses TRBV7-6 with TRBJ2-6; D is undetermined. This CDR3 spans 15 amino acids. CDR1 and CDR2 (germline): SGHVS, FNYEAQ. The ends were cut back, 5 bases at V and 0 bases at J, with 8 bases in the middle.

CDR3 protein: CASSSTQGLDTQYF. The CDR3, as DNA: TGTGCCAGCAGCTCTACGCAGGGGTTGGATACGCAGTATTTT. The rearrangement uses TRBV7-8 and TRBJ2-3, with D possibly being TRBD1 (6 bases). The V gene's germline CDR1 is SGHVS and CDR2 FQNEAQ. The CDR3 covers 14 residues. The V and J ends lost 4 bases and 6 bases respectively, with 14 bases between them.

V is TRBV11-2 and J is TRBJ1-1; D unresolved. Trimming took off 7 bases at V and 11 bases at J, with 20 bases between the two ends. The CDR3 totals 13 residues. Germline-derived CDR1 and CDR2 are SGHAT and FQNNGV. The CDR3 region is CASIQRPGLEAFF. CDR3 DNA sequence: TGTGCCAGCATCCAAAGACCGGGATTGGAGGCTTTCTTT.